The 30 T cell receptor beta chains reported below all come from one sample, sequenced in a study of T cell responses to AZD1222 COVID-19 vaccine. Assay used: immunoSEQ multiplex PCR; TCRdb lists only in-frame clones, some missing. The table has about 150,000 clones, over 80% seen once. Sequencing used peripheral blood, obtained 28 days after the second AZD1222 dose. These receptors originate from an adult who received the AZD1222 COVID-19 vaccine.

This chain links TRBV3-1 (or the pseudogene TRBV3-2) with TRBJ1-5; D may be TRBD1 (6 bases). CDR1 and CDR2 from the germline V gene are LGHDT and YNNKEL (reference sequence). The CDR3 is 14 residues long. V lost 4 bases, J lost 3 bases, and 10 bases lay in between. Written as DNA, the CDR3 is TGTGCCAGCAGCCTTGGACAGTCCAATCAGCCCCAGCATTTT. Its protein is CASSLGQSNQPQHF.

The chain uses TRBV4-1 and TRBJ1-3; D is possibly TRBD1 (5 bases). This CDR3 comprises 17 residues. Germline V gene data show CDR1 as MGHRA and CDR2 as YSYEKL. The V end was cut by 0 bases, the J end by 0 bases, with 12 bases between. CDR3 loop: CASSQDQGQRSGNTIYF. CDR3 nucleotide sequence: TGCGCCAGCAGCCAAGATCAAGGACAACGCTCTGGAAACACCATATATTTT.

The CDR3 region has the DNA TGTGCCAGCAGTCCACGGACCTCAACTAATGAAAAACTGTTTTTT. Its protein is CASSPRTSTNEKLFF. The chain carries TRBV27 and TRBJ1-4, with no clear D. Germline V lookup: CDR1 MNHEY, CDR2 SMNVEV (reference sequence). This CDR3 has 15 residues. V was clipped by 5 bases and J by 0 bases, with 10 bases between them.

The V call is TRBV6-5, the J call TRBJ2-1, with D perhaps matching TRBD2 (5 bases). Germline-derived CDR1 and CDR2 are MNHEY and SVGAGI. Trimming stripped 0 bases from V and 4 bases from J, with 10 bases between. The CDR3 consists of 15 residues. CDR3 region: CASSYSLAAYNEQFF. The CDR3 DNA follows: TGTGCCAGCAGTTACTCTCTAGCAGCTTACAATGAGCAGTTCTTC.

The chain is built from TRBV11-2 and TRBJ1-5; the D gene is possibly TRBD1 (5 bases). Germline V lookup: CDR1 SGHAT, CDR2 FQNNGV. The CDR3 has 13 residues. The V gene lost 8 bases and the J gene lost 3 bases, with 11 bases spanning the gap. As DNA, the CDR3 is TGTGCCAGCTCATCGACAGTCAATCAGCCCCAGCATTTT. Amino acids: CASSSTVNQPQHF.

A few counts support this clone. This chain uses TRBV5-4 with TRBJ2-1; a weak D match, TRBD1 (6 bases). This CDR3 contains 11 residues. CDR1 is SGHNT, CDR2 YYREEE, per germline (reference sequence). V was shortened by 3 bases and J by 9 bases, with 7 bases between the two germline ends. DNA for the CDR3: TGTGCCAGCAGCTCACAGGGTGAGCAGTTCTTC. This translates into CASSSQGEQFF.

Regarding this clone: One end of the junction fails to match germline, which may point to a read error. The V call is TRBV6-1, the J call TRBJ1-2; TRBD1 matches at 11 bases. Germline V gene lookup returns CDR1 MNHNS and CDR2 SASEGT. The CDR3 totals 12 residues. The CDR3 loop is CASSEQGQGGTF. CDR3 DNA: TGTGCCAGCAGTGAACAGGGACAGGGGGGAACATTC.

The CDR3 DNA reads as TGTGCCAGTAGTATTGGGGCAGGAACGGGGGAGCAGTACTTC. Translated: CASSIGAGTGEQYF. This chain joins TRBV19 and TRBJ2-7; TRBD1 or TRBD2 may be the D gene (5 bases each). With 3 bases removed from V and 7 bases from J, the gap between germline ends came to 16 bases. CDR3 length: 14 amino acids. Germline values: CDR1 LNHDA, CDR2 SQIVND (reference sequence).

The V gene is TRBV28, the J gene TRBJ2-2, with 7 bases lining up with TRBD1. The CDR3 spans 15 residues. Germline-derived CDR1 and CDR2 are MDHEN and SYDVKM. Trimming removed 6 bases from V and 0 bases from J; junction bases left unmatched: 4. CDR3 sequence: CASRSGQANTGELFF. As DNA, the CDR3 is TGTGCCAGCAGATCCGGACAGGCGAACACCGGGGAGCTGTTTTTT.

This chain joins TRBV30 and TRBJ1-2; D unresolved. The V and J ends lost 3 bases and 4 bases respectively, with 15 bases between them. From germline, CDR1 is GTSNPN and CDR2 SVGIG (reference sequence). This CDR3 is 14 amino acids long. The CDR3 DNA sequence: TGTGCCTGGAGAGGACGGAGTACCTCCTATGGCTACACCTTC. Its protein product is CAWRGRSTSYGYTF.

V and J are TRBV3-1 (or the pseudogene TRBV3-2) and TRBJ1-1; 7 positions match TRBD1. Trimming took 4 bases from V and 5 from J; bases not matched to a gene: 7. The CDR3 loop spans 14 amino acids. CDR1 is LGHDT, CDR2 YNNKEL, per germline (reference sequence). Written as DNA, the CDR3 is TGTGCCAGCAGCCCCAAACAGGGGAGGACTGAAGCTTTCTTT. Amino acid sequence: CASSPKQGRTEAFF.

The chain employs TRBV7-9 and TRBJ2-7; the D gene could be TRBD1 or TRBD2 (5 bases each). V dropped 5 bases and J dropped 10 bases, with 18 bases sitting between them. Looked up from germline, CDR1 is SEHNR and CDR2 is FQNEAQ (reference sequence). The CDR3 loop spans 13 amino acids. The CDR3 is CASSPTGTGVQYF. For the CDR3, the DNA is TGTGCCAGCAGCCCGACGGGGACCGGGGTTCAGTACTTC.

V and J are TRBV19 and TRBJ2-2; 7 bases align to TRBD1. V lost 3 bases and J lost 1; bases outside the gene matches: 2. There are 15 residues in the CDR3. Germline V CDR1 and CDR2: LNHDA, SQIVND (reference sequence). CDR3 protein: CASSIGDRNTGELFF. The CDR3 coding sequence is TGTGCCAGTAGTATCGGGGACAGGAACACCGGGGAGCTGTTTTTT.

The CDR3 DNA reads TGTGCCAGCTCAACCACCCTGGGGGTGGGCGAGCAGTACTTC. This translates into CASSTTLGVGEQYF. This chain connects TRBV18 to TRBJ2-7, with D perhaps TRBD1 or TRBD2 (5 bases each). The CDR3 has 14 amino acids. Looked up from germline, CDR1 is KGHSH and CDR2 is LQKENI. V was shortened by 5 bases and J by 6 bases, with 17 bases between the two germline ends.

The chain recombines TRBV5-8 with TRBJ1-5; D is undetermined. V was pared by 4 bases and J by 4 bases, with 6 bases between. There are 12 residues in the CDR3. Germline V CDR1 and CDR2: SGHTS, YDEGEE. CDR3 nucleotide sequence: TGTGCCAGCAGCCGGAGAAATCAGCCCCAGCATTTT. It translates to CASSRRNQPQHF.

This clone was observed a few times. The chain uses TRBV4-3 and TRBJ1-2; a weak D match, TRBD1 (6 bases). V was cut by 1 base and J by 3 bases, with 15 bases left in between. CDR3 size: 16 residues. Germline values: CDR1 LGHNA, CDR2 YSLEER. CDR3 sequence (DNA): TGCGCCAGCAGCCAAGGGGGGCCCTCGGGAGACTATGGCTACACCTTC. Protein sequence: CASSQGGPSGDYGYTF.

This clone was seen more than once but under ten times. The V gene is TRBV11-2, the J gene TRBJ2-7, with a possible D match to TRBD1 (5 bases). Germline V lookup: CDR1 SGHAT, CDR2 FQNNGV. There are 15 residues in the CDR3. The V and J ends lost 4 bases and 6 bases respectively, with 19 bases between them. The CDR3 sequence: CASSSRARGFSEQYF. The CDR3 DNA reads as TGTGCCAGCAGCTCCCGGGCAAGGGGCTTCTCCGAGCAGTACTTC.

The rearrangement joins TRBV6-5 to TRBJ2-1; 10 bases are a match to TRBD2. CDR1 and CDR2 (germline): MNHEY, SVGAGI. CDR3 length: 15 amino acids. V shed 5 bases, J shed 2 bases, and the junction held 3 bases outside the gene matches. The CDR3 DNA is TGTGCCAGCAGTCGAGGACTAGCGGCCTACAATGAGCAGTTCTTC. Protein product: CASSRGLAAYNEQFF.

V usage is TRBV7-3 and J usage is TRBJ1-1; D is undetermined. This CDR3 region has 14 residues. Trimming removed 6 bases from V and 0 bases from J, with 11 bases in between. Germline V gives CDR1 SGHTA, CDR2 FQGTGA. In nucleotides, the CDR3 is TGTGCCAGCAGGGGTGTGGGTCTGAACACTGAAGCTTTCTTT. Translated, it gives CASRGVGLNTEAFF.

The chain joins TRBV5-1 to TRBJ1-3; D is possibly TRBD1 (6 bases). The CDR3 sequence is 17 residues long. V shed 6 bases and J shed 2 bases, with 21 bases lying between them. Looked up from germline, CDR1 is SGHRS and CDR2 is YFSETQ. Here the CDR3 DNA reads TGCGCCAGCAAGCCTACAGGGCCAGGAAGGGCTGGAAACACCATATATTTT. It is translated as CASKPTGPGRAGNTIYF. Based on the CDR3 plus reference TRBV5-1 and TRBJ1-3, the full variable domain is KAGVTQTPRYLIKTRGQQVTLSCSPISGHRSVSWYQQTPGQGLQFLFEYFSETQRNKGNFPGRFSGRQFSNSRSEMNVSTLELGDSALYLCASKPTGPGRAGNTIYFGEGSWLTVV.

The chain carries TRBV7-9 and TRBJ2-7, with TRBD2 matching 14 bases. The CDR3 consists of 18 residues. Trimming at V came to 5 bases and at J to 4 bases, leaving 13 bases not matched to a gene. The germline V gene encodes CDR1 SEHNR and CDR2 FQNEAQ (reference sequence). DNA for the CDR3: TGTGCCAGCAGCAACCGAGGGACTAGCGGGAGACAGGGGTACGAGCAGTACTTC. Protein: CASSNRGTSGRQGYEQYF.

The chain links TRBV5-6 to TRBJ2-1, with TRBD2 identical over 10 bases. The CDR3 totals 17 residues. The germline V gene encodes CDR1 SGHDT and CDR2 YYEEEE. With V trimmed by 3 bases and J by 8 bases, 14 bases remained unmatched. The CDR3 region is CASSSQWGLAPRHEQFF. CDR3 DNA sequence: TGTGCCAGCAGCTCACAATGGGGACTAGCGCCCAGGCATGAGCAGTTCTTC. Using reference TRBV5-6 and TRBJ2-1 for the parts outside the CDR3, the full variable domain is DAGVTQSPTHLIKTRGQQVTLRCSPKSGHDTVSWYQQALGQGPQFIFQYYEEEERQRGNFPDRFSGHQFPNYSSELNVNALLLGDSALYLCASSSQWGLAPRHEQFFGPGTRLTVL.

The rearrangement links TRBV29-1 to TRBJ1-2; possibly TRBD1 for D (6 bases). This CDR3 is built from 13 residues. V gave up 4 bases and J gave up 6 bases, with 15 bases separating them. The germline gives CDR1 SQVTM, CDR2 ANQGSEA. Here the CDR3 DNA reads TGCAGCGTTGGAGGGGGGTTGGGTAATGGCTACACCTTC. Translation gives CSVGGGLGNGYTF. Complete variable domain (other parts from reference TRBV29-1 and TRBJ1-2): SAVISQKPSRDICQRGTSLTIQCQVDSQVTMMFWYRQQPGQSLTLIATANQGSEATYESGFVIDKFPISRPNLTFSTLTVSNMSPEDSSIYLCSVGGGLGNGYTFGSGTRLTVV.

The rearrangement links TRBV28 to TRBJ2-1; the match to TRBD2 covers 12 bases. CDR3 length: 13 amino acids. Per the germline V gene, CDR1 is MDHEN and CDR2 is SYDVKM. The CDR3 sequence is CGWTSGIGGEQFF. CDR3 coding DNA: TGTGGCTGGACTAGCGGGATCGGGGGGGAGCAGTTCTTC.

The table lists this clone with a count of one. The V and J genes are TRBV28 and TRBJ1-6, with D hard to call. This CDR3 region has 12 residues. CDR1 and CDR2 from the germline V gene are MDHEN and SYDVKM. The CDR3 loop reads CAIRALNSPLHF. CDR3 in DNA: TGTGCGATTCGGGCCCTAAATTCACCCCTCCACTTT.

V usage is TRBV2 and J usage is TRBJ2-1; D perhaps matches TRBD1 (6 bases). Trimming took 6 bases from V and 8 from J, leaving 14 bases between them. Looked up from germline, CDR1 is SNHLY and CDR2 is FYNNEI. The CDR3 extends over 13 amino acids. CDR3 in DNA: TGTGCCAGCAGAACAGGGTTGACCGATGAGCAGTTCTTC. Amino acid sequence: CASRTGLTDEQFF.

The rearrangement joins TRBV12-3 or TRBV12-4 to TRBJ2-1; 7 positions match TRBD2. CDR3 length: 13 residues. Trimming at V came to 6 bases and at J to 3 bases, leaving 2 bases not matched to a gene. CDR3 loop: CASRRELYNEQFF. The CDR3 DNA reads TGTGCCAGCAGGCGGGAGCTCTACAATGAGCAGTTCTTC.

This clone was detected only once. The V and J genes are TRBV15 and TRBJ2-2; no firm D call. Per the germline V gene, CDR1 is LNHNV and CDR2 is YYDKDF (reference sequence). Trimming took 3 bases from V and 2 from J, leaving 4 bases between them. CDR3 length: 13 residues. CDR3 DNA sequence: TGTGCCACCAGCAGGGGAAACACCGGGGAGCTGTTTTTT. Translating gives CATSRGNTGELFF.

The chain carries TRBV6-5 and TRBJ2-5; 7 nucleotides align to TRBD1. The CDR3 runs 14 residues. J lost 5 bases, V lost 5 bases, and 8 bases had no gene match. Per germline, CDR1 MNHEY and CDR2 SVGAGI. CDR3 loop: CASSKTGWGETQYF. CDR3 in DNA: TGTGCCAGCAGTAAGACAGGGTGGGGGGAGACCCAGTACTTC.

Only a few counts were recorded for this clone. CDR3 protein: CASSFGTGANQPQHF. CDR3 in DNA: TGCGCCAGCAGCTTCGGGACAGGGGCAAATCAGCCCCAGCATTTT. This chain links TRBV5-1 with TRBJ1-5; 10 nucleotides align to TRBD1. CDR1 is SGHRS and CDR2 is YFSETQ in the germline V gene. Losses at the gene ends were 2 bases for V and 4 bases for J; bases not matched to a gene: 3. The length of the CDR3 is 15 residues.